The 20 T cell receptor beta chains in this list originate from one sample, sequenced in a study of cytomegalovirus exposure and HLA in healthy donors. Primers: 60 Vbeta forward and 13 Jbeta reverse. Here immunoSEQ multiplex PCR was the method, and the copy in TCRdb shows in-frame clones only, minus some. Of some 130,000 clones listed, roughly 78% are singletons. The sample taken for sequencing was PBMCs. The receptor set was obtained from a man aged 50 to 59 in good health and CMV-seropositive.

The rearrangement joins TRBV18 to TRBJ2-2, with D possibly matching TRBD1 (5 bases). The CDR3 loop spans 15 amino acids. The V and J ends lost 3 bases and 4 bases respectively, with 12 bases between them. Germline V gene lookup returns CDR1 KGHSH and CDR2 LQKENI. The CDR3 region has the DNA TGTGCCAGCTCACCGTTGGGCAGGGTCACCGGGGAGCTGTTTTTT. Amino acid sequence: CASSPLGRVTGELFF.

The genes are TRBV6-1 and TRBJ2-7, with 11 bases aligning to TRBD1. Germline lookup yields CDR1 MNHNS and CDR2 SASEGT. Trimming cost V 4 bases and J 3 bases; bases outside gene matches: 5. There are 15 residues in the CDR3. The CDR3 loop is CASSVRDRGNYEQYF. The CDR3 nucleotides are TGTGCCAGCAGTGTACGGGACAGGGGGAACTACGAGCAGTACTTC.

The V gene is TRBV2, the J gene TRBJ1-2; D call uncertain. V was trimmed by 2 bases and J by 1 base, leaving 5 bases between them. This CDR3 has 13 amino acids. Germline CDR1 is SNHLY and CDR2 is FYNNEI. CDR3 region: CASSEQINYGYTF. The CDR3, as DNA: TGTGCCAGCAGTGAACAGATTAACTATGGCTACACCTTC.

The rearrangement joins TRBV27 to TRBJ2-2; D possibly corresponds to TRBD1 (6 bases). There are 14 residues in the CDR3. V dropped 2 bases and J dropped 3 bases, with 7 bases sitting between them. Germline-derived CDR1 and CDR2 are MNHEY and SMNVEV (reference sequence). CDR3 sequence: CASSLTGYTGELFF. The CDR3 region has the DNA TGTGCCAGCAGTTTAACAGGGTACACCGGGGAGCTGTTTTTT.

V usage is TRBV10-3 and J usage is TRBJ2-2; weak D call: TRBD2 (5 bases). The germline V and J ends were trimmed by 0 bases and 6 bases, with 5 bases remaining between them. Per the germline V gene, CDR1 is ENHRY and CDR2 is SYGVKD. This CDR3 spans 13 amino acids. The CDR3 loop is CAISESDSGELFF. CDR3 DNA sequence: TGTGCCATCAGTGAGTCGGACTCCGGGGAGCTGTTTTTT.

V gene TRBV19 combines with J gene TRBJ2-2; TRBD1 matches at 10 bases. V lost 1 base, J lost 4 bases, and 3 bases stayed unmatched. The CDR3 contains 16 residues. Per germline, CDR1 LNHDA and CDR2 SQIVND (reference sequence). The CDR3 sequence is CASSIGDRGRTGELFF. The CDR3 DNA sequence: TGTGCCAGTAGTATAGGCGACAGGGGGCGCACCGGGGAGCTGTTTTTT.

The chain joins TRBV5-5 to TRBJ1-3, with TRBD1 identical over 10 bases. Per germline, CDR1 SGHKS and CDR2 YYEKEE (reference sequence). V lost 4 bases to trimming and J lost 3 bases; unmatched junction nucleotides: 4. This CDR3 is built from 15 residues. CDR3 loop: CASSRGTGDGNTIYF. The CDR3 DNA reads TGTGCCAGCAGCAGGGGGACAGGGGATGGAAACACCATATATTTT.

The rearrangement links TRBV4-3 to TRBJ2-3; D might be TRBD2 (6 bases). Trimming cost V 1 base and J 2 bases, with 22 bases left between them. The CDR3 runs 19 residues. Germline V gene data show CDR1 as LGHNA and CDR2 as YSLEER. The CDR3 nucleotides read TGCGCCAGCAGCCAAGGTCCCGGGACTTCCCGGGAGATCACAGATACGCAGTATTTT. This translates into CASSQGPGTSREITDTQYF.

This clone is a singleton in its sample. V is TRBV6-1 and J is TRBJ2-1, with 7 nucleotides matching TRBD2. The CDR3 sequence is 16 residues long. Germline assignment: CDR1 MNHNS and CDR2 SASEGT. V lost 4 bases to trimming and J lost 1 base; unmatched junction nucleotides: 7. The CDR3 DNA reads TGTGCCAGCAGTGGAGCTAGCGGTTGGTCCTACAATGAGCAGTTCTTC. It translates to CASSGASGWSYNEQFF.

The V gene is TRBV7-9, the J gene TRBJ2-2, with TRBD1 matching over 8 bases. The CDR3 has 15 amino acids. V lost 4 bases and J lost 5; bases outside the gene matches: 6. Germline CDR1 reads SEHNR; CDR2 reads FQNEAQ (reference sequence). The CDR3 DNA reads as TGTGCCAGCAGCTCCGGACAGGGAAGAACCGGGGAGCTGTTTTTT. Protein sequence: CASSSGQGRTGELFF.

This clone was counted between two and nine times. The chain links TRBV19 to TRBJ1-5, with no clear D. Trimming pared 5 bases from V and 9 bases from J, leaving 17 bases between. The CDR3 spans 14 residues. Per germline, CDR1 LNHDA and CDR2 SQIVND (reference sequence). The CDR3 DNA reads TGTGCCAGTAGTCCCCGGTCGGGTTTTGGGCCCCAGCATTTT. This gives the protein CASSPRSGFGPQHF.

CDR3 in DNA: TGTGCCATCAGTGAGTCACCCACACAGGGGGCGTACACCGGGGAGCTGTTTTTT. The encoded protein is CAISESPTQGAYTGELFF. This rearrangement joins TRBV10-3 to TRBJ2-2, with 9 nucleotides matching TRBD1. This CDR3 is 18 amino acids long. Germline values: CDR1 ENHRY, CDR2 SYGVKD. V trimming: 0 bases; J trimming: 3 bases; junction bases outside the gene matches: 8.

The chain combines TRBV5-8 with TRBJ1-2; D is ambiguous. Germline assignment: CDR1 SGHTS and CDR2 YDEGEE. The CDR3 totals 16 residues. Between the trimmed V and J ends, which lost 0 bases and 4 bases, there was a span of 16 bases. The CDR3 sequence is CASSLAKRSRSYGYTF. CDR3 sequence (DNA): TGTGCCAGCAGCTTGGCCAAGCGGTCACGGAGCTATGGCTACACCTTC.

Written as DNA, the CDR3 is TGTGCCAGCAGTCCTTGGACAGGGCGAAGCAATCAGCCCCAGCATTTT. Its protein product is CASSPWTGRSNQPQHF. The chain uses TRBV27 and TRBJ1-5; 8 positions match TRBD1. The CDR3 spans 16 residues. Germline CDR1 and CDR2: MNHEY and SMNVEV (reference sequence). The J segment lost 1 base and the V segment lost 5 bases, leaving 7 bases of the junction unmatched.

V is TRBV9 and J is TRBJ1-1; D remains ambiguous. This CDR3 spans 15 amino acids. The germline CDR1 and CDR2 sequences are SGDLS and YYNGEE. V lost 4 bases to trimming and J lost 0 bases, with 13 bases between them. The CDR3 is CASSRLDGVNTEAFF. CDR3 coding DNA: TGTGCCAGCAGCCGCCTTGACGGAGTGAACACTGAAGCTTTCTTT.

J is TRBJ1-2 and V is TRBV15, with D perhaps TRBD1 (5 bases). Trimming took 0 bases from V and 6 from J, leaving 20 bases between them. Germline V lookup: CDR1 LNHNV, CDR2 YYDKDF (reference sequence). This CDR3 has 17 residues. The CDR3 DNA is TGTGCCACCAGCAGAGATTACCGGGGAGGGGATGAGAATGGCTACACCTTC. Protein: CATSRDYRGGDENGYTF.

The V and J genes are TRBV14 and TRBJ1-5; D is ambiguous. V was clipped by 4 bases and J by 1 base, with 5 bases between them. The CDR3 is 13 residues long. The germline CDR1 and CDR2 sequences are SGHDN and FVKESK. CDR3 region: CASSRRSNQPQHF. For the CDR3, the DNA is TGTGCCAGCAGCCGCAGAAGCAATCAGCCCCAGCATTTT.

The chain links TRBV6-5 to TRBJ2-5, with 8 bases that match TRBD1. The J call is doubtful: the DNA matches TRBJ2-7 better. The CDR3 spans 15 residues. CDR1 and CDR2 from the germline V gene are MNHEY and SVGAGI. CDR3 in amino acids: CASSADRGISYEQYF. Here the CDR3 DNA reads TGTGCCAGCAGTGCAGACAGGGGAATCTCCTACGAGCAGTACTTC.

This rearrangement joins TRBV18 to TRBJ2-3; tentatively, D is TRBD1 (5 bases). The CDR3 loop spans 16 amino acids. The V end lost 3 bases, the J end lost 0 bases, and 13 bases lay between the germline ends. In germline, CDR1 is KGHSH, CDR2 LQKENI. CDR3: CASSPLREGSTDTQYF. The DNA for the CDR3 is TGTGCCAGCTCACCCCTCAGGGAAGGAAGCACAGATACGCAGTATTTT.

J is TRBJ1-1 and V is TRBV7-8; D unclear. CDR1 and CDR2 (germline): SGHVS, FQNEAQ. V lost 1 base to trimming and J lost 11 bases, with 14 bases between them. This CDR3 is built from 13 residues. Written as DNA, the CDR3 is TGTGCCAGCAGCTTAGTTTCGGGAAATGGGGCTTTCTTT. As protein: CASSLVSGNGAFF.